This section outlines one T cell receptor beta chain sequence together with its context. What it recognizes is unknown. This CDR3 is 14 amino acids long. This sample was taken from a study of blood T cells in healthy people across ages. Around 9 milliliters of peripheral blood were drawn from each donor into EDTA-treated tubes. Regarding the study as a whole: It was not possible, with unsorted PBMCs, to conclusively compare naive and antigen-experienced cells.

The authors ran a second PCR of roughly 6 to 11 cycles using a sample-barcoded 5' primer and a J-beta primer mix. MiXCR, applied by TCRdb to the 5' RACE reads, yields one record per CDR3 protein. Of about 780,000 distinct CDR3 sequences listed, around 45% are singletons. Specimen: blood. The TCR comes from a man older than 75 in good health. This chain connects TRBV21-1 to TRBJ2-7; the DNA was not compared with TRBD2, the D call given in the table. TRBV21-1 is a pseudogene. CDR3 sequence: CASSGSPPIYEQYF. The CDR3 DNA follows: TGTGCCAGCAGCGGTAGTCCTCCAATCTACGAGCAGTACTTC.